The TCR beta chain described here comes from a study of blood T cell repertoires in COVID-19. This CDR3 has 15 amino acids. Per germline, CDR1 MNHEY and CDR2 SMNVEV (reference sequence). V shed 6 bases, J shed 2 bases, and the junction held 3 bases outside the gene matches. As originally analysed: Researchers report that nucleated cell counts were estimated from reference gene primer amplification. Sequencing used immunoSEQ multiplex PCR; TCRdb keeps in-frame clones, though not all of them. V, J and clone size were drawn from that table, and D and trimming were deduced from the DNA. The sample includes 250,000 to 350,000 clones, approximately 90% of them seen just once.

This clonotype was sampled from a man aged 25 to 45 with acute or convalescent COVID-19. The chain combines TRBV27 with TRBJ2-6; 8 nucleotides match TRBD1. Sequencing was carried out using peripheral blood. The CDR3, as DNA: TGTGCCAGCAGACCAGGGGGCACTGGGGCCAACGTCCTGACTTTC. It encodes CASRPGGTGANVLTF.